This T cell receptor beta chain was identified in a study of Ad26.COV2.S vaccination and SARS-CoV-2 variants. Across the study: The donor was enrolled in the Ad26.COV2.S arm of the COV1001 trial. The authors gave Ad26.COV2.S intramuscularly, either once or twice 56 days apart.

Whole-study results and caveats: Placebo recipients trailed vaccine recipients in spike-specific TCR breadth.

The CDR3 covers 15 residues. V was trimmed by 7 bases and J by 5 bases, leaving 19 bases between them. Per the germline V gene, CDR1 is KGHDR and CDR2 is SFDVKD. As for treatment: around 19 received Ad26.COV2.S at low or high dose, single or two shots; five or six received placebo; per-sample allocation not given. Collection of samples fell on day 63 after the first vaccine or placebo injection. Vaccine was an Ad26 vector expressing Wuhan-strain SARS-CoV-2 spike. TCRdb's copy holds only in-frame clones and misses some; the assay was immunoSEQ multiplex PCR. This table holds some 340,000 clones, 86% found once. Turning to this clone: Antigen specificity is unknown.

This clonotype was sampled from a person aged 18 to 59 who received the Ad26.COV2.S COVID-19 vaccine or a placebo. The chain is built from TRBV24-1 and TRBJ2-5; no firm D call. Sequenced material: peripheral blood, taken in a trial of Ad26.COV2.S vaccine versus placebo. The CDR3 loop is CATSPSEADRETQYF. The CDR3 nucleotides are TGTGCCACCAGCCCAAGCGAGGCGGATCGGGAGACCCAGTACTTC.